This TCR beta chain is from a study of graft-versus-host responses after intestinal transplantation. Whole-study context: Transplants were multivisceral, liver-intestinal, or isolated intestinal. General study findings and limits: Declines in HvG clones occurring early post-transplant were associated with peak circulating GvH clone levels.

Assay used: immunoSEQ multiplex PCR; TCRdb lists only in-frame clones, some missing. The sample carries around 100,000 clones, approximately 92% recorded once. V lost 0 bases and J lost 0; bases outside the gene matches: 8. Germline CDR1 reads SGHDT; CDR2 reads YYEEEE. The CDR3 has 18 residues. Note on this clone: Antigen: not known.

The TCR comes from a human donor who was the organ donor for an intestinal transplant. The chain joins TRBV5-6 to TRBJ2-1; TRBD2 matches 8 bases. This specimen consisted of unstimulated CD4+ T cells sorted from spleen or lymph node cells, obtained before transplant. The CDR3 sequence: CASSLAVGRVSSYNEQFF. The CDR3, as DNA: TGTGCCAGCAGCTTGGCCGTCGGGAGGGTTAGCTCCTACAATGAGCAGTTCTTC.